This T cell receptor (beta chain) is from a study of blood T cells in healthy people across ages. About the study: Per two T cells, about one barcoded beta molecule was captured through template switching. Study outcomes and limitations: A strong correlation between TCR beta diversity and naive T cell percentage was seen.

Isolated PBMCs totaled at least 6 million in each sample. Together with a sample-barcoded 5' primer, a J-beta primer mix was included in a second PCR lasting 7 to 11 cycles. A tag from a template-switch adaptor with 12 random nucleotides marked each cDNA molecule. TCRdb itself ran the 5' RACE reads through MiXCR, one entry per CDR3 protein. The sample lists 1.5 million or so distinct CDR3 sequences; 42% were seen once. About this clonotype: Its target is unknown.

Germline V gene lookup returns CDR1 SGHVS and CDR2 FQNEAQ. This CDR3 has 15 residues. Germline trimming cut 4 bases from V and 0 bases from J; bases unmatched to any gene: 4. This receptor was taken from a woman between 18 and 29 years old in good health. The chain joins TRBV7-8 to TRBJ1-2, with 8 bases fitting TRBD1. Input material: blood. This chain's CDR3 is CASSSGQGTNYGYTF. In DNA, the CDR3 is TGTGCCAGCAGCTCAGGACAGGGCACTAACTATGGCTACACCTTC.